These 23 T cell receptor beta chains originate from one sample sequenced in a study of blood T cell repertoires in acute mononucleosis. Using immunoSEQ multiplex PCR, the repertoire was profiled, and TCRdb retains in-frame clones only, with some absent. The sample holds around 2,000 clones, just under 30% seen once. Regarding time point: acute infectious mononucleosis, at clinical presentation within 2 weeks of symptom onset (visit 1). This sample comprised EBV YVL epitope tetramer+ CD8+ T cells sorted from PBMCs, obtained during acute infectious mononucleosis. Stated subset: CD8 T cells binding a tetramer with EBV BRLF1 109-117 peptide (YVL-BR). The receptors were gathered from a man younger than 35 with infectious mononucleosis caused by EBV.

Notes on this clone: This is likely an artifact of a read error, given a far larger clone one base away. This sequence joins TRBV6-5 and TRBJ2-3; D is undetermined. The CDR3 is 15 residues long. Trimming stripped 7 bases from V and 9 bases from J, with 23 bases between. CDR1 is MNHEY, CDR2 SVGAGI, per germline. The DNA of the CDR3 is TGTGCCAGCATTGCCCTACTTGGGTCAGCGTCGACGCAGTATTTT. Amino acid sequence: CASIALLGSASTQYF.

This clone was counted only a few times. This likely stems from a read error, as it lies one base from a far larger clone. The CDR3 here is CASSQGTSSGANALTF. The CDR3 DNA reads as TGTGCCAGCAGCCAAGGGACTAGCTCCGGGGCCAACGCCCTGACTTTC. The V and J genes are TRBV5-5 and TRBJ2-6, with 9 bases that match TRBD2. The CDR3 sequence is 16 residues long. The germline CDR1 and CDR2 sequences are SGHKS and YYEKEE (reference sequence). The variable domain in full, with the rest retrieved from reference TRBV5-5 and TRBJ2-6, is DAGVTQSPTHLIKTRGQQVTLRCSPISGHKSVSWYQQVLGQGPQFIFQYYEKEERGRGNFPDRFSARQFPNYSSELNVNALLLGDSALYLCASSQGTSSGANALTFGAGSRLTVL.

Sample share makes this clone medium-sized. CDR3 DNA: TGTGCCAGCAGTTCTATACTAGCGCTGACTGGAACCGGGGAGCTGTTTTTT. Translation gives CASSSILALTGTGELFF. The chain couples TRBV13 to TRBJ2-2; 7 nucleotides match TRBD2. Germline V lookup: CDR1 PRHDT, CDR2 FYEKMQ (reference sequence). This CDR3 is built from 17 residues. Trimming at V came to 6 bases and at J to 5 bases, leaving 15 bases not matched to a gene.

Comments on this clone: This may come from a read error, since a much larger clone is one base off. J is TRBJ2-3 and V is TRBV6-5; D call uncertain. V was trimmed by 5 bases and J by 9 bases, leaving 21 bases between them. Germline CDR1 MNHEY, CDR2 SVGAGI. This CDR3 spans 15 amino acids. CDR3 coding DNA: TGTGCCAGCAGTGCCGTAGTTGGGTCAGCGTCGACGCAGTATTTT. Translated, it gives CASSAVVGSASTQYF.

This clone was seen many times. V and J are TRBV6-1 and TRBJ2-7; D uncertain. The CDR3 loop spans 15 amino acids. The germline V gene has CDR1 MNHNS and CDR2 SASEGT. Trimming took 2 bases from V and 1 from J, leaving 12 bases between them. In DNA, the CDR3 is TGTGCCAGCAGTGAAACGTACATGAGTTCCTACGAGCAGTACTTC. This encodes CASSETYMSSYEQYF.

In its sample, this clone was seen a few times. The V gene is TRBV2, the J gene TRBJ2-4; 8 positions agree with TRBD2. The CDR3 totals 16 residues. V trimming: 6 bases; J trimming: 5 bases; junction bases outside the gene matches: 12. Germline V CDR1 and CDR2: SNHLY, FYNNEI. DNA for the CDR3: TGTGCCAGCAGCCACCCCCGGGAGGGAGGGCAAAACATTCAGTACTTC. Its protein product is CASSHPREGGQNIQYF.

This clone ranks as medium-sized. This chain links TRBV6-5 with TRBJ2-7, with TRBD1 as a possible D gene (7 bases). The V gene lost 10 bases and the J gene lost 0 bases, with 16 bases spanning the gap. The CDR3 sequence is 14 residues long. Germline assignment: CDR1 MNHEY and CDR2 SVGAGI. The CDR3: CAIRGDDTSYEQYF. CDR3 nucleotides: TGTGCCATCAGGGGGGACGACACCTCCTACGAGCAGTACTTC.

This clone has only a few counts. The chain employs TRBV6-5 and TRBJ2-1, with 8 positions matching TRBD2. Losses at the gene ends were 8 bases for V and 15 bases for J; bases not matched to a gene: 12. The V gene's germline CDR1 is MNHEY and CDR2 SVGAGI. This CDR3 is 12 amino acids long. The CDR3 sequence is CASGDVGTSRFF. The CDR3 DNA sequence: TGTGCCAGCGGGGACGTCGGGACTAGTAGGTTCTTC.

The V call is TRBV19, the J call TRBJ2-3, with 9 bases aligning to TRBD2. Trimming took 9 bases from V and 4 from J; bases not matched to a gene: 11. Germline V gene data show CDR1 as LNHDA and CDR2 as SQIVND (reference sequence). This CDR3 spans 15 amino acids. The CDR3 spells CASRSLAGNADTQYF. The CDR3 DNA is TGTGCCAGCAGATCTCTAGCGGGAAACGCAGATACGCAGTATTTT.

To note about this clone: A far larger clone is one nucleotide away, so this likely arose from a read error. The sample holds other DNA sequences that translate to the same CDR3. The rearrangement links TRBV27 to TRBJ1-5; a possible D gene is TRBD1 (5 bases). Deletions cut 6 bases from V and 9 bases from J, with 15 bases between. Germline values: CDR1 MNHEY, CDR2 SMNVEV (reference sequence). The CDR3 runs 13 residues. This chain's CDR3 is CASSGTGSWPQHF. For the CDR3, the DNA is TGTGCCAGCAGCGGGACTGGATCGTGGCCCCAGCATTTT.

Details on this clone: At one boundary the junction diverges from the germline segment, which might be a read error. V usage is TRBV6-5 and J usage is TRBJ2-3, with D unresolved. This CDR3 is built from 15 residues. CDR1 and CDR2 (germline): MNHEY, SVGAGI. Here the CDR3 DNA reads TGTACCAGCAGTGCCCTACTTTGGTCAGCGTCGTCGCAGTATTTT. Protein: CTSSALLWSASSQYF.

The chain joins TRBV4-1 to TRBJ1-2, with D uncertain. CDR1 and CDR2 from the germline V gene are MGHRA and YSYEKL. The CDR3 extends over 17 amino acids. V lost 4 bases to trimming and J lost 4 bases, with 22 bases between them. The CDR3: CASSLKLQNRKTYGYTF. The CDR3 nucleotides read TGCGCCAGCAGCCTGAAGCTCCAGAACCGAAAGACCTATGGCTACACCTTC.

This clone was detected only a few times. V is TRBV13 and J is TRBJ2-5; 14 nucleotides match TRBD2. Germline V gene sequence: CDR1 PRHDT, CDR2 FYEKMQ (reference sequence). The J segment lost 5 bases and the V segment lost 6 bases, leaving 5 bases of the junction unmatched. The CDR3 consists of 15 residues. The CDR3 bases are TGTGCCAGCAGACGACTAGCGGGAGGGGCGGAGACCCAGTACTTC. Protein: CASRRLAGGAETQYF.

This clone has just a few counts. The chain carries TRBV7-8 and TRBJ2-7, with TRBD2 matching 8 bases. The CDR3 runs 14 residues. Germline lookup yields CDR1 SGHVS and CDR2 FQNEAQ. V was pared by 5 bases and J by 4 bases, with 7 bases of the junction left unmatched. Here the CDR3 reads CASSPAGEGYEQYF. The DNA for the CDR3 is TGTGCCAGCAGCCCAGCGGGGGAGGGGTACGAGCAGTACTTC. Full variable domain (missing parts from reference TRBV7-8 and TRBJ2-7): GAGVSQSPRYKVAKRGQDVALRCDPISGHVSLFWYQQALGQGPEFLTYFQNEAQLDKSGLPSDRFFAERPEGSVSTLKIQRTQQEDSAVYLCASSPAGEGYEQYFGPGTRLTVT.

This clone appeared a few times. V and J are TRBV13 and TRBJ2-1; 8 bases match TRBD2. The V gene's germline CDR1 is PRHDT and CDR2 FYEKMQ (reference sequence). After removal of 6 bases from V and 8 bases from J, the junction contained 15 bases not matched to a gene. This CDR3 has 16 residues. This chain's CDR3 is CASSFDFSGALHEQFF. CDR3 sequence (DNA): TGTGCCAGCAGTTTCGACTTTAGCGGGGCTCTACATGAGCAGTTCTTC.

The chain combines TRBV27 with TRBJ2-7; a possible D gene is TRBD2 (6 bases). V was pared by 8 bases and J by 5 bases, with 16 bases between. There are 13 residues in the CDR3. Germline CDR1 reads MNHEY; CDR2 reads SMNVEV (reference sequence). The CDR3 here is CASSPRGGDEQYF. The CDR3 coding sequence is TGTGCCAGCTCACCGAGAGGAGGGGACGAGCAGTACTTC.

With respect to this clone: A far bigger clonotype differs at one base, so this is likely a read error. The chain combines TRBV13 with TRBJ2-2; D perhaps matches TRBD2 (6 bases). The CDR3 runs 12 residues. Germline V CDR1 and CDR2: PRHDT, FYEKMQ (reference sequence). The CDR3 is CASRQTSGGLFF. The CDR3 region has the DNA TGTGCCAGCAGACAAACGTCCGGGGGGCTGTTTTTT.

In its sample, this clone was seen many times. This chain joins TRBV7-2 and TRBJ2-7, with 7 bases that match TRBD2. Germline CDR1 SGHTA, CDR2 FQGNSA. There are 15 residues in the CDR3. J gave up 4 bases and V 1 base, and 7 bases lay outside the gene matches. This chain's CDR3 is CASSLVWSGGYEQYF. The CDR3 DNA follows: TGTGCCAGCAGCTTAGTTTGGTCGGGAGGATACGAGCAGTACTTC.

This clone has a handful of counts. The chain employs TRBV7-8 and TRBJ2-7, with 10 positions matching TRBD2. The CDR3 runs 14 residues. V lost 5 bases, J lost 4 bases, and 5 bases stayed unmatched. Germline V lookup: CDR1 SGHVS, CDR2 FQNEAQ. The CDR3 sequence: CASSPAGGVYEQYF. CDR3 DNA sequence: TGTGCCAGCAGCCCAGCGGGGGGGGTGTACGAGCAGTACTTC.

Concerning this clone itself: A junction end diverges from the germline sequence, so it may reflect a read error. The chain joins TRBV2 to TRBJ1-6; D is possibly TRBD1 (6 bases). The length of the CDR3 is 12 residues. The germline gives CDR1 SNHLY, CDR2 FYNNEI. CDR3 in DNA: TGTGCCAGCATAGGGGGGACTTCACCCCCCCACTTT. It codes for CASIGGTSPPHF.

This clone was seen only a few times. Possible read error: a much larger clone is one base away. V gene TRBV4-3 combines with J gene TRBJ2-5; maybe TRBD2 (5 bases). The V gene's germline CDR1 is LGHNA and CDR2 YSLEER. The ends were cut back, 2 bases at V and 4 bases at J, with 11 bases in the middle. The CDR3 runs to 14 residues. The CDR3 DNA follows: TGCGCCAGCAGCCAATTATCGGGGAGAGAGACCCAGTACTTC. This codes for CASSQLSGRETQYF.

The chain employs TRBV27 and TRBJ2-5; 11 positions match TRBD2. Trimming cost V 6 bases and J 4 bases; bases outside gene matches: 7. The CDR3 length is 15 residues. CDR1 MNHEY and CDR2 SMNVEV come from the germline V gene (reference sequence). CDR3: CASSHFTSGGETQYF. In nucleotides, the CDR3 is TGTGCCAGCAGCCACTTCACTAGCGGGGGAGAGACCCAGTACTTC.

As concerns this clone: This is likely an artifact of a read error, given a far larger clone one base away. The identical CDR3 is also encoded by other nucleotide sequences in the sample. CDR3 sequence reads: CASSPAREREVETQYF. CDR3 nucleotide sequence: TGTGCCAGCAGCCCAGCGAGGGAGCGGGAAGTCGAGACCCAGTACTTC. The chain joins TRBV7-2 to TRBJ2-5; 7 bases match TRBD2. CDR3 length equals 16 residues. Germline assignment: CDR1 SGHTA and CDR2 FQGNSA. V lost 5 bases and J lost 5; bases outside the gene matches: 14.